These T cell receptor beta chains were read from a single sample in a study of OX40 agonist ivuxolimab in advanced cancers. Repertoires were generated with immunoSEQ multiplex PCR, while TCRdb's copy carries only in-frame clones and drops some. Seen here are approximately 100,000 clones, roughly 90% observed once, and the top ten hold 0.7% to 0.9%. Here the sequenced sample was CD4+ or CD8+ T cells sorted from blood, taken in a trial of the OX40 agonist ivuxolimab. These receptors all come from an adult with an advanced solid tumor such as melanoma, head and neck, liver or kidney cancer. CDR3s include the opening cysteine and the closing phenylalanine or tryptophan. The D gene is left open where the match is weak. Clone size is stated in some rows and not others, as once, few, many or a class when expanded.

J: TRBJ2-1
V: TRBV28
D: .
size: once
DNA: TGTGCCAGCAGGGTTCAGAACAATGAGCAGTTCTTC
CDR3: CASRVQNNEQFF

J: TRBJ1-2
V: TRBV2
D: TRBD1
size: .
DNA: TGTGCCAGCAGTGAACCCGGACAGGCAGCTAACTATGGCTACACCTTC
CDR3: CASSEPGQAANYGYTF

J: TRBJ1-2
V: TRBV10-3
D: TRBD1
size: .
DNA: TGTGCCATCAGACCCACAGGGGGAGACTATGGCTACACCTTC
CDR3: CAIRPTGGDYGYTF

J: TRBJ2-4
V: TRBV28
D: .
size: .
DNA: TGTGCCAGCAGTACCCTGATTGTGGGATACGGTAAAAACATTCAGTACTTC
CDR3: CASSTLIVGYGKNIQYF

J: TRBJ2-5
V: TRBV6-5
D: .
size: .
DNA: TGTGCCAGTCATGCACCGGCGGGGTGGGAAGAGACCCAGTACTTC
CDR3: CASHAPAGWEETQYF

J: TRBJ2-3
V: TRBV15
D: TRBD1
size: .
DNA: TGTGCCACCAGCAGGACGGACAGGGGGCTTGCAGATACGCAGTATTTT
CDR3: CATSRTDRGLADTQYF

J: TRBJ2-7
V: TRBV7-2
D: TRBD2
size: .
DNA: TGTGCCAGCAGTTTCCTAGCGGGGGTGTCCTACGAGCAGTACTTC
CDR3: CASSFLAGVSYEQYF

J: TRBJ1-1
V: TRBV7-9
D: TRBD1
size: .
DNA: TGTGCCAGCAGCCTCCGGACAGGGCAGAACACTGAAGCTTTCTTT
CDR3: CASSLRTGQNTEAFF

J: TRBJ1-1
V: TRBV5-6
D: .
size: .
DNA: TGTGCCAGCAGCTCAGGGTTTAACACTGAAGCTTTCTTT
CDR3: CASSSGFNTEAFF

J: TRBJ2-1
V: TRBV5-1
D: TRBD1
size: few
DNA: TGCGCCAGCAGCTTAGGACAGGGCGGTGAGCAGTTCTTC
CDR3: CASSLGQGGEQFF

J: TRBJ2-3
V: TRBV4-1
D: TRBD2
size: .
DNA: TGCGCCAGCAGCCAAGGCTGGCGGGGGGCCAGAACAGATACGCAGTATTTT
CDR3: CASSQGWRGARTDTQYF

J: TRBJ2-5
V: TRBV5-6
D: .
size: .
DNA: TGTGCCAGCAGCTTGGGGCCTGAGGGGGTCCAAGAGACCCAGTACTTC
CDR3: CASSLGPEGVQETQYF

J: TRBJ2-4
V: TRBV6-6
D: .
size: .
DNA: TGTGCCAGCAACCCCGGGACGGAAAAAAACATTCAGTACTTC
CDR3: CASNPGTEKNIQYF

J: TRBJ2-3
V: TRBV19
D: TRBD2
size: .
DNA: TGTGCCAGTAGTCCTCTAGCGGGGGGGAGCACAGATACGCAGTATTTT
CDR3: CASSPLAGGSTDTQYF

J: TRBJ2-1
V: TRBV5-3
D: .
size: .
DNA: TGTGCCAGAAGCTGGTTCAATGAGCAGTTCTTC
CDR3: CARSWFNEQFF

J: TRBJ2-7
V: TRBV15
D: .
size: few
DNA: TGTGCCACCAGCAGCGGGGGGCTAATCTACGAGCAGTACTTC
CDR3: CATSSGGLIYEQYF

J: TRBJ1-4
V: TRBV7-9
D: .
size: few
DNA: TGTGCCAGCAGCGGGCAGAGGGCAACTAATGAAAAACTGTTTTTT
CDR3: CASSGQRATNEKLFF

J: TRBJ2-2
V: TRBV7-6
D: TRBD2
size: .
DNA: TGTGCCAGCAGCATCGAAGCGGGGGGCCTTGCGAACACCGGGGAGCTGTTTTTT
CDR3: CASSIEAGGLANTGELFF

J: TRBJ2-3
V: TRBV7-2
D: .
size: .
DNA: TGTGCCAGCAGCTTTCTTAACCTAATTTCGGATACGCAGTATTTT
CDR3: CASSFLNLISDTQYF

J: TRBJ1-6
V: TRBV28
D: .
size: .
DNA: TGTGCCAGCAGTTTATTCCGGTCCTACTATAATTCACCCCTCCACTTT
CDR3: CASSLFRSYYNSPLHF

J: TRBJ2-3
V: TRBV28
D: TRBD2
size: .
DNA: TGTGCCAGCAGTAGCGAGCGGGGGGGCACAGATACGCAGTATTTT
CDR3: CASSSERGGTDTQYF

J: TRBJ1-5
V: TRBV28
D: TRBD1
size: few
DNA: TGTGCCAGTCTCGGGACAGAAAATCAGCCCCAGCATTTT
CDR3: CASLGTENQPQHF

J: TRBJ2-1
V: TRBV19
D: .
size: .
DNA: TGTGCCAGTAGTAAGGTTGAGCATAGCTCCTACAATGAGCAGTTCTTC
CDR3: CASSKVEHSSYNEQFF

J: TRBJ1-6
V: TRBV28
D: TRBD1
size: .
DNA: TGTGCCAGCAGCGTCCGACAGGGACATTCACCCCTCCACTTT
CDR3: CASSVRQGHSPLHF

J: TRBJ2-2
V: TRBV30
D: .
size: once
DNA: TGTGCCTGGAGGCTGCTTGCGAACACCGGGGAGCTGTTTTTT
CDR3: CAWRLLANTGELFF

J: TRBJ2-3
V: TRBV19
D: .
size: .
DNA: TGTGCCAGTGCGTCGGGCCGAAAATCAGATACGCAGTATTTT
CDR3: CASASGRKSDTQYF

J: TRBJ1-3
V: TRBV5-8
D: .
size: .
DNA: TGTGCCAGCAGCCTGGGGGGTACAAACACCATATATTTT
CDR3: CASSLGGTNTIYF

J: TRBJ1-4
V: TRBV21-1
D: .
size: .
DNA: TGTGCCAGCAGCAAAGCAGGACAGCCAACTAATGAAAAACTGTTTTTT
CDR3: CASSKAGQPTNEKLFF

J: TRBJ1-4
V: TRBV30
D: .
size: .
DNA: TGTGCCTGGAGCGAGGTTTCGACCCGAAAACTGTTTTTT
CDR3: CAWSEVSTRKLFF

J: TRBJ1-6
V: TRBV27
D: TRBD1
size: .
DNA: TGTGCCAGCAGTGGACAGGTGTGGAATTCACCCCTCCACTTT
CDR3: CASSGQVWNSPLHF

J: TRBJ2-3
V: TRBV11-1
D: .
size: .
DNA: TGTGCCAGCAGCTCGGACTGGGGGTATTTGGATACGCAGTATTTT
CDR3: CASSSDWGYLDTQYF

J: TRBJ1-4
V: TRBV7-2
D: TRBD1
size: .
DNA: TGTGCCAGCAGCCAGTCCGGGACAGGGGCTGAAAAACTGTTTTTT
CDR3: CASSQSGTGAEKLFF

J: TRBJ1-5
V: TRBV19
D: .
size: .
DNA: TGTGCCAGTAGTCTCCAACCTCAGGGCCGCTCCAATCAGCCCCAGCATTTT
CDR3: CASSLQPQGRSNQPQHF

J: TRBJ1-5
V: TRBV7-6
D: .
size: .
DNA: TGTGCCAGCAGCTTAGCTTTGGGTCAGCCCCAGCATTTT
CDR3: CASSLALGQPQHF

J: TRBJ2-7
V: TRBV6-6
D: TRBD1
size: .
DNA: TGTGCCAGCAGTTACGACCACAGGGGGCTCGAGCAGTACTTC
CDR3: CASSYDHRGLEQYF

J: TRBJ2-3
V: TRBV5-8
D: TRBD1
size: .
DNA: TGTGCCAGCAGCTCCTACATAGACAGGGGCGGCACAGATACGCAGTATTTT
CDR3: CASSSYIDRGGTDTQYF

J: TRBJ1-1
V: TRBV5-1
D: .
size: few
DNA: TGCGCCAGCAGCCTACAGGGTGGGACTGAAGCTTTCTTT
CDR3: CASSLQGGTEAFF

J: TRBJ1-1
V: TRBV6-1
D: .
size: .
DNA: TGTGCCAGCAGTACCCAGGGACAAGTCGGATCTGAAGCTTTCTTT
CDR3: CASSTQGQVGSEAFF

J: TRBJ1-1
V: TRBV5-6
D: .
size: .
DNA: TGTGCCAGCAGAAGGGACACTGAAGCTTTCTTT
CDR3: CASRRDTEAFF

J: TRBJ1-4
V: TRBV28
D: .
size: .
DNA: TGTGCCATCCGGGAGTCAACTAATGAAAAACTGTTTTTT
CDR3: CAIRESTNEKLFF

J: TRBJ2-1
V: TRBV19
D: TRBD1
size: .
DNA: TGTGCCACAAGGGGGCATGAGCAGTTCTTC
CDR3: CATRGHEQFF

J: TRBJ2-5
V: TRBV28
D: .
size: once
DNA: TGTGCCAGCAGTCGGAGCCAAGAGACCCAGTACTTC
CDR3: CASSRSQETQYF

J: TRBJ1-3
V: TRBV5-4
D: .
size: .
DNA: TGTGCCAGCAGCTTGGCTGGGACACCTGGAAACACCATATATTTT
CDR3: CASSLAGTPGNTIYF

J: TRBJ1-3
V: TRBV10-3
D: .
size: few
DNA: TGTGCCACCCGACCGAGCTCTGGAAACACCATATATTTT
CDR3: CATRPSSGNTIYF

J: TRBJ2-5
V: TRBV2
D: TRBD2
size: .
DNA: TGTGCCGCTTCTAGCGGGGGCCAAGAGACCCAGTACTTC
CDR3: CAASSGGQETQYF

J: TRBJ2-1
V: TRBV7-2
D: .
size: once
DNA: TGTGCCAGCAGCGTATACAGTACTTACAATGAGCAGTTCTTC
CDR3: CASSVYSTYNEQFF

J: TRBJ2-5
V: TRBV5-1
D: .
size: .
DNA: TGCGCCAGCAGCTTGGAAGGCAGGGAAGAGACCCAGTACTTC
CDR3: CASSLEGREETQYF

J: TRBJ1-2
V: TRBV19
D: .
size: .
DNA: TGTGCCAGTAGTATGCAGGGCGGCTACACCTTC
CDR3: CASSMQGGYTF